Listed here are 26 T cell receptor beta chains from one sample, sequenced in a study of long-term antiretroviral therapy in people with HIV (dated 2022 in TCRdb). Sequencing of the TRB variable region was done with the immunoSEQ hsTCRB v3.0 assay at survey level resolution. In TCRdb, the immuneACCESS table is reduced to in-frame sequences with V and J assigned. These tables do not hold every clone; where another copy was compared, an unresolved V gene accounts for under half, and the others remain unexplained. This sample has around 22,000 clones in its table, and roughly 82% of those were observed once. The ten largest clones capture 19% of the sample. The sample in question was unsorted PBMCs, obtained 0.1 years before starting antiretroviral therapy. These receptors all stem from a man younger than 35 with HIV.

V gene TRBV2 combines with J gene TRBJ1-1; 8 positions agree with TRBD1. This CDR3 is built from 14 residues. V trimming: 1 base; J trimming: 4 bases; junction bases outside the gene matches: 2. Germline V CDR1 and CDR2: SNHLY, FYNNEI. The CDR3 here is CASSEGTGSTEAFF. The CDR3 DNA sequence: TGTGCCAGCAGTGAAGGGACAGGGTCCACTGAAGCTTTCTTT.

This chain uses TRBV14 with TRBJ2-1, with 10 bases lining up with TRBD2. Germline CDR1 reads SGHDN; CDR2 reads FVKESK. V lost 4 bases and J lost 0; bases outside the gene matches: 9. The CDR3 length is 18 residues. In DNA, the CDR3 is TGTGCCAGCAGCCGACTAGCGGGTTATACGAGCTCCTACAATGAGCAGTTCTTC. This translates into CASSRLAGYTSSYNEQFF.

This clone was seen once. This chain joins TRBV7-8 and TRBJ1-1; D may be TRBD1 (5 bases). Germline lookup yields CDR1 SGHVS and CDR2 FQNEAQ. V lost 2 bases and J 5 bases, leaving 15 bases between the germline ends. The CDR3 spans 15 residues. The CDR3 sequence is CASSLSPRGRTEAFF. In DNA form, the CDR3 reads TGTGCCAGCAGCTTATCTCCGAGGGGTAGAACTGAAGCTTTCTTT.

The gene calls are TRBV15 and TRBJ1-5, with no clear D. Trimming left V 0 bases short and J 7 bases short, with 13 bases between. This CDR3 has 15 amino acids. Germline V gene sequence: CDR1 LNHNV, CDR2 YYDKDF (reference sequence). Here the CDR3 reads CATSRDTLFRQPQHF. The CDR3 DNA follows: TGTGCCACCAGCAGAGATACCCTTTTTAGACAGCCCCAGCATTTT.

V gene TRBV19 combines with J gene TRBJ2-5, with 8 bases fitting TRBD1. J was trimmed by 9 bases and V by 3 bases; bases with no gene match: 3. CDR3 length: 12 residues. CDR1 LNHDA and CDR2 SQIVND come from the germline V gene (reference sequence). The CDR3 sequence: CASSMPQGAQYF. The CDR3 DNA reads TGTGCCAGTAGTATGCCACAGGGGGCCCAGTACTTC. The entire variable domain, with the rest obtained from reference TRBV19 and TRBJ2-5, is as follows: DGGITQSPKYLFRKEGQNVTLSCEQNLNHDAMYWYRQDPGQGLRLIYYSQIVNDFQKGDIAEGYSVSREKKESFPLTVTSAQKNPTAFYLCASSMPQGAQYFGPGTRLLVL.

The rearrangement uses TRBV7-9 and TRBJ2-7, with 10 nucleotides matching TRBD1. The CDR3 consists of 14 residues. From germline, CDR1 is SEHNR and CDR2 FQNEAQ (reference sequence). With V trimmed by 7 bases and J by 4 bases, 7 bases remained unmatched. The CDR3 region has the DNA TGTGCCAGCATCGGGACAGGGGTTCCGTACGAGCAGTACTTC. Translation: CASIGTGVPYEQYF.

This clone was counted once. This chain links TRBV7-8 with TRBJ2-5, with D maybe TRBD2 (7 bases). Trimming cost V 8 bases and J 0 bases, with 10 bases left between them. The CDR3 runs 13 residues. The germline V gene has CDR1 SGHVS and CDR2 FQNEAQ. CDR3 loop: CASGRGNQETQYF. The CDR3 nucleotides are TGTGCCAGCGGGAGGGGGAACCAAGAGACCCAGTACTTC.

The V call is TRBV28, the J call TRBJ1-4, with D possibly TRBD1 on 5 matching bases. V shed 6 bases and J shed 11 bases, with 13 bases lying between them. In germline, CDR1 is MDHEN, CDR2 SYDVKM. The CDR3 loop spans 12 amino acids. The CDR3 nucleotides read TGTGCCAGCAGCATGCCGAGGGGCAAACTGTTTTTT. This translates into CASSMPRGKLFF.

The genes are TRBV19 and TRBJ2-2; D gene unclear. CDR1 LNHDA and CDR2 SQIVND come from the germline V gene (reference sequence). The V gene lost 8 bases and the J gene lost 6 bases, with 10 bases spanning the gap. CDR3 size: 12 residues. The CDR3 loop is CASRKLPGELFF. CDR3 DNA: TGTGCCAGTCGGAAGTTACCCGGGGAGCTGTTTTTT.

The chain links TRBV19 to TRBJ2-5, with 10 bases matching TRBD2. This CDR3 has 17 residues. V lost 4 bases and J lost 5; bases outside the gene matches: 13. Germline values: CDR1 LNHDA, CDR2 SQIVND (reference sequence). For the CDR3, the DNA is TGTGCCAGTAGTACGTCGGGGAGCGGGGGGGCGTTGGAGACCCAGTACTTC. It codes for CASSTSGSGGALETQYF.

The rearrangement uses TRBV5-8 and TRBJ1-1; 8 positions agree with TRBD1. From germline, CDR1 is SGHTS and CDR2 YDEGEE. V shed 4 bases and J 5 bases; nucleotides not matched to a gene: 7. The CDR3 contains 14 residues. The CDR3 protein is CASSLRQGLTEAFF. For the CDR3, the DNA is TGTGCCAGCAGCCTCCGACAGGGGCTGACTGAAGCTTTCTTT. Filled out from reference TRBV5-8 and TRBJ1-1, the complete variable domain reads EAGVTQSPTHLIKTRGQQATLRCSPISGHTSVYWYQQALGLGLQFLLWYDEGEERNRGNFPPRFSGRQFPNYSSELNVNALELEDSALYLCASSLRQGLTEAFFGQGTRLTVV.

A single count supports this clone. The rearrangement links TRBV5-1 to TRBJ2-7, with D uncertain. CDR1 is SGHRS, CDR2 YFSETQ, per germline. The ends were cut back, 0 bases at V and 7 bases at J, with 5 bases in the middle. The CDR3 is 11 residues long. CDR3 bases: TGCGCCAGCAGCTTGGGGGGAGAGCAGTACTTC. Protein sequence: CASSLGGEQYF.

The chain joins TRBV5-1 to TRBJ2-5, with D perhaps TRBD1 or TRBD2 (5 bases each). The CDR3 contains 13 residues. Trimming took 4 bases from V and 4 from J, leaving 11 bases between them. Germline CDR1 is SGHRS and CDR2 is YFSETQ. The CDR3 nucleotides are TGCGCCAGCAGCGGGGGATTCTCAGAGACCCAGTACTTC. Protein sequence: CASSGGFSETQYF.

The V gene is TRBV2, the J gene TRBJ1-4; possible D gene TRBD1, 6 bases. V lost 6 bases to trimming and J lost 8 bases, with 16 bases between them. Germline CDR1 is SNHLY and CDR2 is FYNNEI. This CDR3 has 14 amino acids. The CDR3 is CASRRSGVTEKLFF. The CDR3 DNA reads as TGTGCCAGCAGACGATCAGGGGTTACCGAAAAACTGTTTTTT.

This clone counts as medium-sized (0.01 to 0.1%). Compared with germline, one end of the junction differs, possibly owing to a read error. The genes are TRBV7-7 and TRBJ2-7, with TRBD1 matching over 8 bases. The CDR3 loop spans 14 amino acids. CDR1 is SSHAT and CDR2 is FNYEAQ in the germline V gene (reference sequence). CDR3 protein: CASSPGTGGLEQYF. The CDR3 bases are TGTGCTAGCAGCCCCGGGACAGGTGGACTGGAGCAGTACTTC.

The V call is TRBV5-1, the J call TRBJ1-5, with D possibly matching TRBD1 (5 bases). Germline V gives CDR1 SGHRS, CDR2 YFSETQ. Trimming removed 6 bases from V and 0 bases from J, with 13 bases in between. The CDR3 consists of 15 residues. CDR3 amino acids: CASKRGLSSNQPQHF. The CDR3 region has the DNA TGCGCCAGCAAGCGGGGGTTGAGTAGCAATCAGCCCCAGCATTTT.

The V and J genes are TRBV7-9 and TRBJ1-4, with unresolved D. Germline CDR1 SEHNR, CDR2 FQNEAQ (reference sequence). Deletions cut 5 bases from V and 5 bases from J, with 15 bases between. The CDR3 runs 15 residues. Here the CDR3 DNA reads TGTGCCAGCAGCCCCCACCTTGGGAGGAATGAAAAACTGTTTTTT. Amino acid sequence: CASSPHLGRNEKLFF. The full variable domain, with the rest looked up from reference TRBV7-9 and TRBJ1-4, is DTGVSQNPRHKITKRGQNVTFRCDPISEHNRLYWYRQTLGQGPEFLTYFQNEAQLEKSRLLSDRFSAERPKGSFSTLEIQRTEQGDSAMYLCASSPHLGRNEKLFFGSGTQLSVL.

J is TRBJ1-4 and V is TRBV6-6; 8 positions match TRBD1. The CDR3 length is 13 residues. Germline-derived CDR1 and CDR2 are MNHNY and SVGAGI (reference sequence). V dropped 8 bases and J dropped 3; count of bases not matched to a gene: 2. The CDR3 reads CASGQGANEKLFF. The DNA for the CDR3 is TGTGCCAGCGGACAGGGAGCTAATGAAAAACTGTTTTTT.

The chain couples TRBV7-2 to TRBJ2-2, with no clear D. Trimming took off 5 bases at V and 10 bases at J, with 14 bases between the two ends. Germline CDR1 reads SGHTA; CDR2 reads FQGNSA. This CDR3 contains 13 residues. The CDR3, as DNA: TGTGCCAGCAGCCTGCCCGAAGACGTGGAGCTGTTTTTT. Amino acids: CASSLPEDVELFF.

This clone occurred a few times. CDR3 coding DNA: TGCGCCAGCAGCCAAGAGACCGGAACGAATCAGCCCCAGCATTTT. It translates to CASSQETGTNQPQHF. The chain couples TRBV4-1 to TRBJ1-5; no clear D. This CDR3 has 15 amino acids. Trimming took 0 bases from V and 4 from J, leaving 10 bases between them. CDR1 is MGHRA, CDR2 YSYEKL, per germline.

The chain is built from TRBV11-2 and TRBJ1-2; no definite D call. The CDR3 runs 14 residues. CDR1 and CDR2 from the germline V gene are SGHAT and FQNNGV. Trimming removed 0 bases from V and 3 bases from J, with 8 bases in between. The CDR3 reads CASSLEQRYYGYTF. The CDR3 DNA reads as TGTGCCAGCAGCTTAGAACAGCGATACTATGGCTACACCTTC. Drawing the rest from reference TRBV11-2 and TRBJ1-2, the complete variable domain is EAGVAQSPRYKIIEKRQSVAFWCNPISGHATLYWYQQILGQGPKLLIQFQNNGVVDDSQLPKDRFSAERLKGVDSTLKIQPAKLEDSAVYLCASSLEQRYYGYTFGSGTRLTVV.

The chain has TRBV5-1 and TRBJ2-7; 7 nucleotides agree with TRBD2. V lost 3 bases and J lost 2; bases outside the gene matches: 5. From germline, CDR1 is SGHRS and CDR2 YFSETQ. This CDR3 has 14 amino acids. The CDR3 DNA sequence: TGCGCCAGCAGCTCGTTGGCGGGGGCCTACGAGCAGTACTTC. Encoded protein: CASSSLAGAYEQYF.

This sequence joins TRBV5-4 and TRBJ1-1; D unclear. V was pared by 1 base and J by 4 bases, with 11 bases between. Germline-derived CDR1 and CDR2 are SGHNT and YYREEE (reference sequence). The CDR3 has 14 amino acids. CDR3 bases: TGTGCCAGCAGCTTGCCCGGGTCGGCCACTGAAGCTTTCTTT. Residues: CASSLPGSATEAFF.

CDR3 protein: CASSSLAGRGPETQYF. The CDR3 bases are TGTGCCAGCAGCTCCCTCGCAGGGCGGGGGCCTGAGACCCAGTACTTC. The chain has TRBV7-2 and TRBJ2-5; maybe TRBD2 (7 bases). Trimming shortened V by 4 bases and J by 5 bases, and 20 bases separated the two germline ends. The CDR3 sequence is 16 residues long. Germline V lookup: CDR1 SGHTA, CDR2 FQGNSA.

The chain carries TRBV7-9 and TRBJ2-7; 9 bases are a match to TRBD1. With 1 base clipped from V and 4 bases from J, the junction kept 8 bases outside the gene matches. Germline V gives CDR1 SEHNR, CDR2 FQNEAQ (reference sequence). This CDR3 region has 16 residues. As DNA, the CDR3 is TGTGCCAGCAGCTTAGTGGGGACAGGGTACGGGTACGAGCAGTACTTC. Translation: CASSLVGTGYGYEQYF.

V is TRBV10-3 and J is TRBJ2-5; D is unclear. Trimming removed 10 bases at V and 4 bases at J, with 13 bases between. Per the germline V gene, CDR1 is ENHRY and CDR2 is SYGVKD. This CDR3 has 12 residues. Written as DNA, the CDR3 is TGTGCCACCAACAAGCCCCTAGAGACCCAGTACTTC. Translation: CATNKPLETQYF.